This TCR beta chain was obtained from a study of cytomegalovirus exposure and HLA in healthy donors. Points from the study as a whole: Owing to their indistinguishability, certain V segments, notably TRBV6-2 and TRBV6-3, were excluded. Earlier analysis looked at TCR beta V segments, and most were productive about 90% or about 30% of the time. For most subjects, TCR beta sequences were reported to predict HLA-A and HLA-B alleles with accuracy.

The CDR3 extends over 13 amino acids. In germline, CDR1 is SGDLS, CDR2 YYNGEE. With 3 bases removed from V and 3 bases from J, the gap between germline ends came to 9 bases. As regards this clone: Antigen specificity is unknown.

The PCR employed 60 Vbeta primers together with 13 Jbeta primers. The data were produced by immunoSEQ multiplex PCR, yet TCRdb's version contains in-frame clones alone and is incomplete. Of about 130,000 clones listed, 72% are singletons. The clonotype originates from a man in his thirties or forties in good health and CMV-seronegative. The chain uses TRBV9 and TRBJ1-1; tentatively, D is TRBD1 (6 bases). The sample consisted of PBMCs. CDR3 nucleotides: TGTGCCAGCAGCGCCGCAGGGGACACTGAAGCTTTCTTT. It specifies CASSAAGDTEAFF.